The source of this T cell receptor (beta chain) is a study of T-cell reconstitution after alpha-beta-depleted transplantation in children. Preparation of the TCRbeta library used unique molecular identifiers. TCRdb re-analysed the PCR reads in MiXCR, keeping a single row per CDR3 protein. The repertoire consists of around 300,000 distinct CDR3 sequences, with 10% occurring once and the leading ten covering less than 9%. This clonotype was seen repeatedly, ten times or more. Its antigen is not known. General study results and limits: Fresh T-cell production supplied most of the T-cell counts and diversity seen one year after transplant. Reports say that about two months after transplant, the alpha-beta T cells came out of several hundred graft clones that had expanded. Surviving recipient T cells and intrathymic progenitors accounted for some patients' high TCRbeta diversity at day 60.

There are 11 residues in the CDR3. V gave up 8 bases and J gave up 8 bases, with 12 bases separating them. The receptor was isolated from a boy younger than two with acute myeloid leukemia, due to receive a stem cell transplant. V gene TRBV12-3 or TRBV12-4 combines with J gene TRBJ1-2, with D tentatively TRBD1 (6 bases). The sequencing used PBMCs, collected before TCRalphabeta/CD19-depleted stem cell transplant. The CDR3 DNA is TGTGCCAGCTGGGGGGCACTGGGCTACACCTTC. This translates into CASWGALGYTF.